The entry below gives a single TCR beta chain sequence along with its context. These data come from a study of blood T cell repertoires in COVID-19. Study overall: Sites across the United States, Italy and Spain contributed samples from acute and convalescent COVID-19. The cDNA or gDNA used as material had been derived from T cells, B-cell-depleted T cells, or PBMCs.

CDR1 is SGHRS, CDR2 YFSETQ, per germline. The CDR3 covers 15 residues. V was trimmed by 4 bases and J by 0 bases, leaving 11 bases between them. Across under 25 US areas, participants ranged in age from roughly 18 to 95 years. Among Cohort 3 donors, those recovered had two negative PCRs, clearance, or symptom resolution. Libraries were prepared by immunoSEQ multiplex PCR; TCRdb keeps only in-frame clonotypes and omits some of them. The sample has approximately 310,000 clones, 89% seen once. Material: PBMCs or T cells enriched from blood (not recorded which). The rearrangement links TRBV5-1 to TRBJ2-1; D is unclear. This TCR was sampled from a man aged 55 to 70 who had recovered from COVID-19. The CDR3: CASSLRASSYNEQFF. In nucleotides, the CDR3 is TGCGCCAGCAGCCTGCGCGCAAGCTCCTACAATGAGCAGTTCTTC.